There are a few counts of the clone carrying this TCR beta chain. Each patient went into thyroid surgery without having received any treatment. TCRdb re-called the PCR reads through MiXCR. The repertoire holds some 21,000 clones, with more than 10% as singletons. This specimen belongs to a study of metastatic and nonmetastatic thyroid tumors. The CDR3 covers 15 residues. The germline CDR1 and CDR2 sequences are SGHNT and YYREEE (reference sequence). Trimming took 3 bases from V and 4 from J, leaving 13 bases between them. The V and J genes are TRBV5-4 and TRBJ2-2; possibly TRBD1 for D (6 bases). The receptor was derived from a male donor with papillary thyroid cancer or a benign thyroid nodule (not recorded which). Some clones in this sample may be carry-over from other donors' samples. Source material: blood. CDR3 region: CASSSMGHSTGELFF. For the CDR3, the DNA is TGTGCCAGCAGCTCCATGGGACATAGCACCGGGGAGCTGTTTTTT. Combining the CDR3 with reference TRBV5-4 and TRBJ2-2 gives the whole variable domain ETGVTQSPTHLIKTRGQQVTLRCSSQSGHNTVSWYQQALGQGPQFIFQYYREEENGRGNFPPRFSGLQFPNYSSELNVNALELDDSALYLCASSSMGHSTGELFFGEGSRLTVL.